The 5 T cell receptor beta chains below were found in one sample sequenced in a study of patients and donors after allogeneic stem cell transplantation. Each CDR3 protein is one row after TCRdb ran MiXCR on the RT-PCR reads. The table has 150,000 to 200,000 distinct CDR3 sequences, around 28% seen once; the top ten hold 3.2%. The sequenced sample was blood, either unsorted or a sorted T cell fraction (not recorded which). These receptors were taken from a human donor who was either an allogeneic HSCT recipient or a stem cell or donor lymphocyte infusion donor (not recorded which). It is not recorded whose cells these are; they may come from a transplant donor.

The chain joins TRBV30 to TRBJ1-3, with a tentative D call TRBD1 (5 bases). The CDR3 contains 15 residues. Trimming stripped 5 bases from V and 2 bases from J, with 16 bases between. Germline V gene lookup returns CDR1 GTSNPN and CDR2 SVGIG (reference sequence). CDR3 in DNA: TGTGCCTGGGCCCCCTCGGGGGAGGCTGGAAACACCATATATTTT. The encoded protein is CAWAPSGEAGNTIYF.

This clonotype was seen only once. The chain uses TRBV25-1 and TRBJ2-2; possible D gene TRBD1, 5 bases. CDR3 length equals 16 residues. The V gene lost 4 bases and the J gene lost 4 bases, with 16 bases spanning the gap. The germline V gene has CDR1 MGHDK and CDR2 SYGVNS. The CDR3 nucleotides read TGTGCCAGCAGTGGGACACCTAGGGATTTCACCGGGGAGCTGTTTTTT. Residues: CASSGTPRDFTGELFF.

This clonotype occurred a few times. The rearrangement joins TRBV6-5 to TRBJ1-1, with D maybe TRBD1 (5 bases). Trimming removed 3 bases at V and 6 bases at J, with 14 bases between. The germline V gene encodes CDR1 MNHEY and CDR2 SVGAGI. The CDR3 is made up of 14 amino acids. CDR3 in DNA: TGTGCCAGCAGTTATGGGGGACTGACTTCTGAAGCTTTCTTT. This encodes CASSYGGLTSEAFF.

The J gene is TRBJ1-1, the V gene TRBV11-2; D may be TRBD1 (5 bases). The length of the CDR3 is 15 residues. Trimming shortened V by 4 bases and J by 1 base, and 13 bases separated the two germline ends. From germline, CDR1 is SGHAT and CDR2 FQNNGV. CDR3 DNA sequence: TGTGCCAGCAGCTCCCTGTCAGGGAGGAACACTGAAGCTTTCTTT. This gives the protein CASSSLSGRNTEAFF.

The J gene is TRBJ2-3, the V gene TRBV11-1, with 9 positions matching TRBD2. Trimming cost V 5 bases and J 3 bases; bases outside gene matches: 6. Germline values: CDR1 SGHAT, CDR2 FQDESV (reference sequence). The CDR3 sequence is 15 residues long. CDR3 bases: TGTGCCAGCAGCGACGGACTAGCGCGGACAGATACGCAGTATTTT. Translation gives CASSDGLARTDTQYF.